The 3 T cell receptor beta chains below come from one sample, sequenced in a study of T cell repertoires in cytomegalovirus infection. TCRdb independently ran MiXCR on the reads; one entry per CDR3 protein. The sample consists of 270,000 or so distinct CDR3 sequences, over 15% of them appearing once. Sequenced sample: CD8+ T cells from PBMCs. Every receptor here comes from a human donor in good health (CMV status not recorded). Some clones in this sample may be carry-over from other donors' samples.

The chain has TRBV18 and TRBJ1-5; 12 positions agree with TRBD1. This CDR3 region has 15 residues. Losses at the gene ends were 3 bases for V and 7 bases for J; bases not matched to a gene: 4. Per germline, CDR1 KGHSH and CDR2 LQKENI. The CDR3 region is CASSPGQGAKQPQHF. For the CDR3, the DNA is TGTGCCAGCTCACCGGGACAGGGGGCTAAGCAGCCCCAGCATTTT.

V is TRBV29-1 and J is TRBJ1-5, with TRBD1 matching 7 bases. The germline gives CDR1 SQVTM, CDR2 ANQGSEA. The CDR3 has 15 amino acids. J lost 0 bases, V lost 4 bases, and 6 bases had no gene match. The CDR3 sequence: CSVVPGGHSNQPQHF. The CDR3, as DNA: TGCAGCGTTGTCCCAGGGGGACATAGCAATCAGCCCCAGCATTTT. The whole variable domain, remainder taken from reference TRBV29-1 and TRBJ1-5, is SAVISQKPSRDICQRGTSLTIQCQVDSQVTMMFWYRQQPGQSLTLIATANQGSEATYESGFVIDKFPISRPNLTFSTLTVSNMSPEDSSIYLCSVVPGGHSNQPQHFGDGTRLSIL.

The J gene is TRBJ1-6, the V gene TRBV19, with D unresolved. This CDR3 is built from 15 residues. Trimming pared 4 bases from V and 7 bases from J, leaving 14 bases between. Germline V gives CDR1 LNHDA, CDR2 SQIVND (reference sequence). The CDR3: CASSSRRERNSPLHF. Here the CDR3 DNA reads TGTGCCAGTAGTAGCCGTAGAGAAAGGAATTCACCCCTCCACTTT. Full variable domain (remainder filled in from reference TRBV19 and TRBJ1-6): DGGITQSPKYLFRKEGQNVTLSCEQNLNHDAMYWYRQDPGQGLRLIYYSQIVNDFQKGDIAEGYSVSREKKESFPLTVTSAQKNPTAFYLCASSSRRERNSPLHFGNGTRLTVT.